A selection of T cell receptor beta chains follows, all from one sample in a study of a mutant IDH1 vaccine in newly diagnosed glioma. The antigens of these receptors remain unknown. Generated by immunoSEQ multiplex PCR, the TCRdb table keeps only in-frame clones and is missing some. The data contain 35,000 to 45,000 clones, roughly 76% of them singletons. The input for sequencing was PBMCs, taken from a glioma patient whose treatment included an IDH1 peptide vaccine. These receptors all stem from a man aged 50-60 years with glioma. Each CDR3 is given with its conserved first and last residue. D genes are given only for firm matches. Size tells how often a clone was seen (once, few, many) or the class of an expanded clone, and some rows leave it out.

clone size | D gene | J gene | CDR3 length | V gene | CDR3 DNA | CDR3 protein
NA | NA | TRBJ1-5 | 15 | TRBV5-6 | TGTGCCAGCGGTACGAGGGTGGGAAGCAATCAGCCCCAGCATTTT | CASGTRVGSNQPQHF
few | NA | TRBJ1-5 | 14 | TRBV29-1 | TGCAGCGCCTTGGACAGCGATAGCAATCAGCCCCAGCATTTT | CSALDSDSNQPQHF
few | NA | TRBJ2-6 | 16 | TRBV19 | TGTGCCAGTAGTATAGACAGGGGCTCTGGGGCCAACGTCCTGACTTTC | CASSIDRGSGANVLTF
NA | NA | TRBJ1-4 | 14 | TRBV5-4 | TGTGCCAGCAGCTTGGGACAGGATAATGAAAAACTGTTTTTT | CASSLGQDNEKLFF
NA | TRBD2 | TRBJ2-7 | 15 | TRBV2 | TGTGCCAGCAGTGAAGCAGGACTAGCGGGAGTTGAGCAGTACTTC | CASSEAGLAGVEQYF
NA | NA | TRBJ2-7 | 13 | TRBV2 | TGTGCCAGCAGTGGGGATAGCTCCTACGAGCAGTACTTC | CASSGDSSYEQYF
NA | NA | TRBJ2-3 | 14 | TRBV7-2 | TGTGCCAGCACCCCCTGGGTGGGCACAGATACGCAGTATTTT | CASTPWVGTDTQYF
NA | NA | TRBJ2-4 | 16 | TRBV21-1 | TGTGCCAGCAGCAAAGGATCCAGGCAGGTGGAAGACATTCAGTACTTC | CASSKGSRQVEDIQYF
NA | TRBD2 | TRBJ2-7 | 14 | TRBV18 | TGTGCCAGCTCACCTAATCCGGGGGGTTACGAGCAGTACTTC | CASSPNPGGYEQYF
NA | NA | TRBJ1-3 | 14 | TRBV5-1 | TGCGCCAGCAGTTCCTCCGGCTCTGGAAACACCATATATTTT | CASSSSGSGNTIYF
few | NA | TRBJ1-1 | 12 | TRBV10-3 | TGTGCCATCAGTGAGTCGGGTGAGGAAGCTTTCTTT | CAISESGEEAFF
NA | NA | TRBJ2-4 | 13 | TRBV19 | TGTGCCAGTAGTATCTTAGCCAAAAACATTCAGTACTTC | CASSILAKNIQYF
once | TRBD1 | TRBJ1-3 | 20 | TRBV4-1 | TGCGCCAGCAGCCAAGAGGGTCCCGGGACAGGGGTAATGGCTGGAAACACCATATATTTT | CASSQEGPGTGVMAGNTIYF
few | NA | TRBJ1-1 | 12 | TRBV29-1 | TGCAGCGTTGAAGAAGGCGGCACTGAAGCTTTCTTT | CSVEEGGTEAFF
once | NA | TRBJ2-7 | 13 | TRBV7-9 | TGTGCCAGCAGCTTCTCGGGGGCATTGGAGCAGTACTTC | CASSFSGALEQYF
NA | NA | TRBJ1-5 | 15 | TRBV6-1 | TGTGCCAGCAGGCCTCTCAGGGGTCAGGATCAGCCCCAGCATTTT | CASRPLRGQDQPQHF
once | NA | TRBJ2-7 | 13 | TRBV2 | TGTGCCAGCAGAGAGGACAGGGAGGGCGAGCAGTACTTC | CASREDREGEQYF
NA | TRBD1 | TRBJ1-2 | 13 | TRBV2 | TGTGCCAGACCGACAGGGGCCGACTATGGCTACACCTTC | CARPTGADYGYTF
NA | NA | TRBJ1-2 | 13 | TRBV29-1 | TGCAGCGTTGAAGTTGTAGGGACTCGAGGCTACACCTTC | CSVEVVGTRGYTF
NA | TRBD1 | TRBJ1-2 | 17 | TRBV7-2 | TGTGCCAGCAGCCCACTGCTTCGACAGGGCACTAGCTATGGCTACACCTTC | CASSPLLRQGTSYGYTF
NA | NA | TRBJ1-2 | 14 | TRBV7-9 | TGTGCCAGCAGCTTTGGAGACAAAGACTATGGCTACACCTTC | CASSFGDKDYGYTF
NA | NA | TRBJ2-3 | 16 | TRBV19 | TGTGCCAGTAGTATAGGTCTCAGAATTTCCACAGATACGCAGTATTTT | CASSIGLRISTDTQYF
NA | NA | TRBJ2-7 | 13 | TRBV7-2 | TGTGCCAGCAGCTTAAGCGTGGCCCACGAGCAGTACTTC | CASSLSVAHEQYF
NA | NA | TRBJ1-6 | 12 | TRBV18 | TGTGCCAGCTCACCGGGGGAATTCACCCTCCACTTT | CASSPGEFTLHF
NA | NA | TRBJ2-5 | 14 | TRBV11-3 | TGTGCCAGCAGCTTAGCCGGCAGGGTCGAGACCCAGTACTTC | CASSLAGRVETQYF
few | NA | TRBJ1-1 | 12 | TRBV19 | TGTGCCAGTATCTCGGGGGGCACTGAAGCTTTCTTT | CASISGGTEAFF
NA | NA | TRBJ2-7 | 15 | TRBV4-1 | TGCGCCAGCAGCCAAGATCTCAGGACAGACTACGAGCAGTACTTC | CASSQDLRTDYEQYF
once | TRBD1 | TRBJ2-7 | 13 | TRBV11-2 | TGTGCCAGCAGCACCGGGACAGGGAACGAGCAGTACTTC | CASSTGTGNEQYF